One sample yielded the 3 T cell receptor beta chains listed below, sequenced in a study of cytomegalovirus exposure and HLA in healthy donors. 13 Jbeta primers and 60 Vbeta primers were used for the PCR. Assay used: immunoSEQ multiplex PCR; TCRdb lists only in-frame clones, some missing. The sample shows fewer than 90,000 clones, 79% of them seen only once. Sequencing input: PBMCs. The source of these receptors is a woman aged 40 to 50 in good health and CMV-seropositive.

The chain links TRBV11-2 to TRBJ2-7; no firm D call. Trimming shortened V by 4 bases and J by 9 bases, and 13 bases separated the two germline ends. Germline V gene sequence: CDR1 SGHAT, CDR2 FQNNGV. The CDR3 loop spans 12 amino acids. CDR3 DNA: TGTGCCAGCAGCTCCTTTAGTGCCCGGCAGTACTTC. Encoded protein: CASSSFSARQYF.

The chain combines TRBV28 with TRBJ1-1; TRBD1 might be the D (6 bases). Trimming shortened V by 7 bases and J by 5 bases, and 17 bases separated the two germline ends. Germline CDR1 is MDHEN and CDR2 is SYDVKM. This CDR3 has 14 amino acids. The chain's CDR3 is CASMNAGAVTEAFF. The DNA of the CDR3 is TGTGCCAGCATGAATGCAGGGGCAGTTACTGAAGCTTTCTTT. The full variable domain, with the rest looked up from reference TRBV28 and TRBJ1-1, is DVKVTQSSRYLVKRTGEKVFLECVQDMDHENMFWYRQDPGLGLRLIYFSYDVKMKEKGDIPEGYSVSREKKERFSLILESASTNQTSMYLCASMNAGAVTEAFFGQGTRLTVV.

V gene TRBV18 combines with J gene TRBJ1-2; D remains unclear. From germline, CDR1 is KGHSH and CDR2 LQKENI. The CDR3 has 15 amino acids. Trimming took 1 base from V and 6 from J, leaving 15 bases between them. The CDR3: CASSPRTGVLNGYTF. As DNA, the CDR3 is TGTGCCAGCTCACCACGCACCGGGGTTTTGAATGGCTACACCTTC.